This entry lists 31 T cell receptor beta chains sequenced from one sample in a study of blood T cell repertoires in COVID-19 (dated by TCRdb to 2019 to 2021). The library was generated by the immunoSEQ multiplex PCR assay. TCRdb obtained this table from immuneACCESS and retained in-frame rearrangements with V and J assigned. These tables miss some clones; where compared with another copy, unresolved V genes account for less than half of the shortfall, and the remainder is unexplained. Recorded for this sample are 140,000 or so clones; approximately 89% of them occurred a single time. The top ten clones comprise around 1.6% of the sample. Sequencing was done on a sample of peripheral blood. The receptors come from a human donor in a cohort sampled during active COVID-19.

Notes on this clone: The junction shows a germline mismatch at one end, possibly a read error. This sequence joins TRBV7-9 and TRBJ1-1, with 9 bases lining up with TRBD1. Germline V gene data show CDR1 as SEHNR and CDR2 as FQNEAQ (reference sequence). The CDR3 is made up of 13 amino acids. CDR3 DNA: TGTGCCAGCAGCTTAGCACCACAGGGGGCGCGGGCTTTT. The encoded protein is CASSLAPQGARAF.

The chain joins TRBV5-5 to TRBJ2-5, with 7 bases identical to TRBD1. CDR1 is SGHKS, CDR2 YYEKEE, per germline (reference sequence). V lost 4 bases and J lost 2; bases outside the gene matches: 8. There are 15 residues in the CDR3. The CDR3 loop reads CASSTDRVSQETQYF. The CDR3 bases are TGTGCCAGCAGCACTGACAGGGTCTCGCAAGAGACCCAGTACTTC.

The J gene is TRBJ2-2, the V gene TRBV5-1; maybe TRBD1 (6 bases). Trimming left V 2 bases short and J 6 bases short, with 11 bases between. The length of the CDR3 is 14 residues. Germline-derived CDR1 and CDR2 are SGHRS and YFSETQ. CDR3 amino acids: CASSFYQGSGELFF. The CDR3 nucleotides are TGCGCCAGCAGCTTTTATCAGGGGTCCGGGGAGCTGTTTTTT.

Regarding this clone: Distinct nucleotide sequences in the sample also encode this CDR3. The chain employs TRBV4-2 and TRBJ1-3, with 8 positions matching TRBD1. Germline V gene data show CDR1 as LGHNA and CDR2 as YNFKEQ. Unmatched junction bases numbered 4, after V lost 5 bases and J lost 4 bases. CDR3 size: 14 residues. In DNA, the CDR3 is TGTGCCAGCAGCGGGCAGGGGGCCGGAAACACCATATATTTT. This encodes CASSGQGAGNTIYF.

The chain joins TRBV4-2 to TRBJ2-3; weak D call: TRBD1 (6 bases). Per the germline V gene, CDR1 is LGHNA and CDR2 is YNFKEQ. This CDR3 has 17 residues. V was trimmed by 3 bases and J by 4 bases, leaving 20 bases between them. The CDR3 coding sequence is TGTGCCAGCAGCCATTCAACGACAGGTCGGGGCGCAGATACGCAGTATTTT. It encodes CASSHSTTGRGADTQYF.

This chain connects TRBV4-1 to TRBJ2-7; TRBD2 matches 12 bases. CDR1 is MGHRA and CDR2 is YSYEKL in the germline V gene. V lost 1 base, J lost 7 bases, and 2 bases stayed unmatched. CDR3 length: 14 residues. The CDR3 nucleotides are TGCGCCAGCAGCCAAGTTGGACTAGCGGGGGAGCAGTACTTC. It encodes CASSQVGLAGEQYF.

V and J are TRBV19 and TRBJ2-3; tentative D call: TRBD2 (6 bases). This CDR3 spans 14 amino acids. The V end lost 3 bases, the J end lost 5 bases, and 12 bases lay between the germline ends. Looked up from germline, CDR1 is LNHDA and CDR2 is SQIVND (reference sequence). CDR3 DNA: TGTGCCAGTAGTATGGGGGTCGGGGGAGATACGCAGTATTTT. Its translation is CASSMGVGGDTQYF.

The chain recombines TRBV6-2 or TRBV6-3 with TRBJ2-7; 12 bases align to TRBD2. The trim removed 0 bases at V and 0 bases at J, leaving 3 bases unmatched. This CDR3 spans 17 amino acids. The germline V gene has CDR1 MNHEY and CDR2 SVGEGT. The CDR3 bases are TGTGCCAGCAGTTACTCGAAACTAGCGGGGGGCTCCTACGAGCAGTACTTC. Translating gives CASSYSKLAGGSYEQYF.

Only a few counts were recorded for this clone. J is TRBJ1-5 and V is TRBV7-9; possible D gene TRBD1, 6 bases. The CDR3 length is 14 residues. The germline V gene encodes CDR1 SEHNR and CDR2 FQNEAQ (reference sequence). Trimming stripped 3 bases from V and 4 bases from J, with 10 bases between. The CDR3 region is CASSFWDTNQPQHF. CDR3 DNA sequence: TGTGCCAGCAGCTTCTGGGACACAAATCAGCCCCAGCATTTT.

V usage is TRBV3-1 (or the pseudogene TRBV3-2) and J usage is TRBJ2-4; 7 positions agree with TRBD2. The CDR3 runs 16 residues. Germline values: CDR1 LGHDT, CDR2 YNNKEL (reference sequence). V trimming: 4 bases; J trimming: 0 bases; junction bases outside the gene matches: 6. For the CDR3, the DNA is TGTGCCAGCAGCCGTAAAGCGGGGATAGCCAAAAACATTCAGTACTTC. Translation gives CASSRKAGIAKNIQYF.

The chain links TRBV6-2 or TRBV6-3 to TRBJ2-4; D not resolved. The V gene lost 2 bases and the J gene lost 0 bases, with 14 bases spanning the gap. The CDR3 extends over 17 amino acids. CDR1 and CDR2 from the germline V gene are MNHEY and SVGEGT. The CDR3: CASSYPLAVQAKNIQYF. Here the CDR3 DNA reads TGTGCCAGCAGTTACCCGCTGGCCGTCCAAGCCAAAAACATTCAGTACTTC.

The chain has TRBV20-1 and TRBJ1-2, with D unresolved. The CDR3 is 11 residues long. Between the trimmed V and J ends, which lost 5 bases and 3 bases, there was a span of 7 bases. The germline CDR1 and CDR2 sequences are DFQATT and SNEGSKA (reference sequence). CDR3 bases: TGCAGTGCTCCCCGTGACTATGGCTACACCTTC. As protein: CSAPRDYGYTF.

This clone was counted a few times. The V and J genes are TRBV2 and TRBJ1-1; D might be TRBD1 (6 bases). V lost 7 bases, J lost 0 bases, and 12 bases lay in between. The germline V gene encodes CDR1 SNHLY and CDR2 FYNNEI. CDR3 length: 14 amino acids. The CDR3 loop is CASILDRMNTEAFF. In DNA form, the CDR3 reads TGTGCCAGCATCCTGGACAGAATGAACACTGAAGCTTTCTTT. Based on the CDR3 plus reference TRBV2 and TRBJ1-1, the full variable domain is EPEVTQTPSHQVTQMGQEVILRCVPISNHLYFYWYRQILGQKVEFLVSFYNNEISEKSEIFDDQFSVERPDGSNFTLKIRSTKLEDSAMYFCASILDRMNTEAFFGQGTRLTVV.

The chain carries TRBV12-3 or TRBV12-4 and TRBJ2-3; no definite D call. The CDR3 covers 12 residues. V was cut by 2 bases and J by 5 bases, with 5 bases left in between. The CDR3 loop is CASSLWRDTQYF. The CDR3 nucleotides read TGTGCCAGCAGTTTATGGAGAGATACGCAGTATTTT.

The gene calls are TRBV7-2 and TRBJ2-2; D is undetermined. The CDR3 runs 15 residues. From germline, CDR1 is SGHTA and CDR2 FQGNSA. V lost 6 bases, J lost 0 bases, and 11 bases lay in between. CDR3 coding DNA: TGTGCCAGCAGAGTGAGAGTAGCGAACACCGGGGAGCTGTTTTTT. This codes for CASRVRVANTGELFF.

This clone was found once. The CDR3: CSVGANTEAFF. The CDR3 DNA sequence: TGCAGCGTTGGAGCGAACACTGAAGCTTTCTTT. V usage is TRBV29-1 and J usage is TRBJ1-1, with D uncertain. CDR1 and CDR2 (germline): SQVTM, ANQGSEA. The CDR3 is made up of 11 amino acids. V lost 4 bases to trimming and J lost 1 base, with 4 bases between them.

The chain recombines TRBV3-1 (or the pseudogene TRBV3-2) with TRBJ2-3, with 7 bases identical to TRBD2. The CDR3 has 17 residues. CDR1 is LGHDT and CDR2 is YNNKEL in the germline V gene (reference sequence). Germline trimming cut 0 bases from V and 2 bases from J; bases unmatched to any gene: 8. The CDR3, as DNA: TGTGCCAGCAGCCAAGAGACCCTAGCGGAAATCACAGATACGCAGTATTTT. This translates into CASSQETLAEITDTQYF.

The chain uses TRBV10-1 and TRBJ2-7, with D possibly matching TRBD1 (6 bases). This CDR3 has 12 residues. The V gene lost 8 bases and the J gene lost 3 bases, with 11 bases spanning the gap. Germline V gives CDR1 WNHNN, CDR2 SYGVQD (reference sequence). Written as DNA, the CDR3 is TGCGCCAGCCCAGGGGTTCACTACGAGCAGTACTTC. Its protein product is CASPGVHYEQYF.

V and J are TRBV3-1 (or the pseudogene TRBV3-2) and TRBJ1-4, with D unresolved. The CDR3 extends over 14 amino acids. The V end lost 3 bases, the J end lost 4 bases, and 9 bases lay between the germline ends. Germline CDR1 and CDR2: LGHDT and YNNKEL (reference sequence). CDR3 residues: CASSQGSSNEKLFF. The DNA of the CDR3 is TGTGCCAGCAGCCAGGGGAGTAGTAATGAAAAACTGTTTTTT.

This clone is a singleton in its sample. The chain has TRBV7-2 and TRBJ2-5, with 9 bases that match TRBD2. Germline CDR1 reads SGHTA; CDR2 reads FQGNSA. V was clipped by 1 base and J by 1 base; unmatched bases: 7. The CDR3 runs 17 residues. In nucleotides, the CDR3 is TGTGCCAGCAGCTTAGGTCTCGGTAGCGGGGGCCAAGAGACCCAGTACTTC. Translating it yields CASSLGLGSGGQETQYF.

This clone was detected only once. The chain recombines TRBV18 with TRBJ2-7, with 9 bases lining up with TRBD2. Germline V gene lookup returns CDR1 KGHSH and CDR2 LQKENI. Trimming at V came to 0 bases and at J to 7 bases, leaving 7 bases not matched to a gene. CDR3 length: 15 amino acids. As DNA, the CDR3 is TGTGCCAGCTCACCACCTGCTAGCGGGGTGGGAGAGCAGTACTTC. It is translated as CASSPPASGVGEQYF.

The gene calls are TRBV7-9 and TRBJ1-1, with 8 bases fitting TRBD1. The CDR3 is made up of 15 amino acids. CDR1 SEHNR and CDR2 FQNEAQ come from the germline V gene (reference sequence). J was trimmed by 5 bases and V by 4 bases; bases with no gene match: 9. This CDR3 is CASSSNPGGRTEAFF. Written as DNA, the CDR3 is TGTGCCAGCAGCTCTAATCCAGGGGGCCGGACTGAAGCTTTCTTT.

This clone was seen ten or more times. This chain connects TRBV4-1 to TRBJ2-3; 10 bases are shared with TRBD2. The length of the CDR3 is 16 residues. CDR1 and CDR2 (germline): MGHRA, YSYEKL. The V and J ends lost 4 bases and 2 bases, in that order; junction bases with no gene match: 6. This CDR3 is CASSRTLAGYTDTQYF. DNA for the CDR3: TGCGCCAGCAGCCGGACACTAGCGGGGTACACAGATACGCAGTATTTT.

This rearrangement joins TRBV7-9 to TRBJ2-3; D unclear. The germline V gene has CDR1 SEHNR and CDR2 FQNEAQ (reference sequence). The CDR3 is made up of 12 amino acids. Trimming removed 1 base at V and 5 bases at J, with 4 bases between. CDR3 nucleotide sequence: TGTGCCAGCAGCTTAGGGAGAGATACGCAGTATTTT. It encodes CASSLGRDTQYF. Using reference TRBV7-9 and TRBJ2-3 for the parts outside the CDR3, the full variable domain is DTGVSQNPRHKITKRGQNVTFRCDPISEHNRLYWYRQTLGQGPEFLTYFQNEAQLEKSRLLSDRFSAERPKGSFSTLEIQRTEQGDSAMYLCASSLGRDTQYFGPGTRLTVL.

The chain combines TRBV27 with TRBJ2-7; 9 bases match TRBD1. CDR1 and CDR2 from the germline V gene are MNHEY and SMNVEV (reference sequence). Losses at the gene ends were 3 bases for V and 5 bases for J; bases not matched to a gene: 5. This CDR3 spans 14 amino acids. The CDR3, as DNA: TGTGCCAGCAGTTTGGGGACAGGGAGGAACGAGCAGTACTTC. Protein sequence: CASSLGTGRNEQYF.

V is TRBV7-3 and J is TRBJ2-2; D gene uncertain. This CDR3 is built from 15 residues. Germline V gene sequence: CDR1 SGHTA, CDR2 FQGTGA. V lost 5 bases and J lost 6, with 16 bases in between. For the CDR3, the DNA is TGTGCCAGCAGCCCCCGAAATACGGTGGCCGGGGAGCTGTTTTTT. Its translation: CASSPRNTVAGELFF.

This chain uses TRBV19 with TRBJ2-1, with TRBD2 matching over 11 bases. The CDR3 has 15 residues. Losses at the gene ends were 2 bases for V and 10 bases for J; bases not matched to a gene: 7. Germline CDR1 reads LNHDA; CDR2 reads SQIVND (reference sequence). CDR3 amino acids: CASSILAGGSREQFF. The DNA of the CDR3 is TGTGCCAGTAGTATACTAGCGGGGGGCTCTCGGGAGCAGTTCTTC.

This sequence joins TRBV6-5 and TRBJ2-7, with D unresolved. V was shortened by 6 bases and J by 2 bases, with 14 bases between the two germline ends. The germline CDR1 and CDR2 sequences are MNHEY and SVGAGI. This CDR3 contains 14 residues. CDR3 in amino acids: CASSSPLQPYEQYF. The CDR3 region has the DNA TGTGCCAGCAGCTCACCCTTACAGCCCTACGAGCAGTACTTC.

This clone appeared a few times. This sequence joins TRBV30 and TRBJ1-5; D ambiguous. CDR3 length: 13 amino acids. The V and J ends lost 2 bases and 5 bases respectively, with 10 bases between them. Germline CDR1 is GTSNPN and CDR2 is SVGIG (reference sequence). CDR3 loop: CAWSPGRDQPQHF. The CDR3, as DNA: TGTGCCTGGAGTCCGGGGAGGGATCAGCCCCAGCATTTT.

This chain connects TRBV2 to TRBJ2-7, with 11 bases identical to TRBD2. This CDR3 contains 14 residues. Per the germline V gene, CDR1 is SNHLY and CDR2 is FYNNEI. V was clipped by 5 bases and J by 7 bases; unmatched bases: 7. CDR3 DNA: TGTGCCAGCAGTCCTAGCGGGGGGTTAGAAGAGCAGTACTTC. Residues: CASSPSGGLEEQYF.

This rearrangement joins TRBV2 to TRBJ2-1; 13 bases align to TRBD2. Germline lookup yields CDR1 SNHLY and CDR2 FYNNEI. The CDR3 runs to 18 residues. The J segment lost 4 bases and the V segment lost 5 bases, leaving 11 bases of the junction unmatched. CDR3 residues: CASSYPGLAGRGYNEQFF. The DNA of the CDR3 is TGTGCCAGCAGTTATCCGGGACTAGCGGGGAGGGGGTACAATGAGCAGTTCTTC. The variable domain in full, completed from reference TRBV2 and TRBJ2-1, reads EPEVTQTPSHQVTQMGQEVILRCVPISNHLYFYWYRQILGQKVEFLVSFYNNEISEKSEIFDDQFSVERPDGSNFTLKIRSTKLEDSAMYFCASSYPGLAGRGYNEQFFGPGTRLTVL.